This is a list of T cell receptor beta chains from one sample in a study of immune heterogeneity within non-small cell lung tumors. MiXCR was run by TCRdb on the multiplex PCR reads, yielding one entry per CDR3 protein. The table shows 10,000 to 12,000 distinct CDR3 sequences, with roughly 30% occurring only once. The specimen sequenced was lung tumor tissue. Receptor source: a woman aged 55 to 70 with non-small cell lung cancer. Each CDR3 is given with its conserved first and last residue. Fields, in order: J gene, clone size, CDR3 length, D gene, V gene, CDR3 DNA, CDR3 protein. D genes are given only for firm matches. Clone size, where shown, is once, few, many, or a class for clones that have expanded.

J: TRBJ2-7
size: medium-sized
length: 16
D: TRBD1
V: TRBV20-1
DNA: TGCAGTGCCCGCGACCCCTCCCACACAGGGGGCTACGAGCAGTACTTC
CDR3: CSARDPSHTGGYEQYF

J: TRBJ2-7
size: many
length: 17
D: TRBD1
V: TRBV14
DNA: TGTGCCAGCAGCCGGACCCGGGACAGGGGAACATCCTACGAGCAGTACTTC
CDR3: CASSRTRDRGTSYEQYF

J: TRBJ2-5
size: NA
length: 14
D: TRBD1
V: TRBV5-1
DNA: TGCGCCAGCACCAAGACAGGGGGCGGGGAGACCCAGTACTTC
CDR3: CASTKTGGGETQYF

J: TRBJ2-7
size: NA
length: 11
D: NA
V: TRBV20-1
DNA: TGCAGTGGGACAGACTCCTACGAGCAGTACTTC
CDR3: CSGTDSYEQYF

J: TRBJ2-1
size: many
length: 17
D: TRBD2
V: TRBV28
DNA: TGTGCCAGCAGTTTATCCGTAGCGGGAAACTCCTACAATGAGCAGTTCTTC
CDR3: CASSLSVAGNSYNEQFF

J: TRBJ2-1
size: many
length: 17
D: TRBD1
V: TRBV6-1
DNA: TGTGCCAGCAAACGGGGATCCGGGGGACAGGGAAACCAAGAGCAGTTCTTC
CDR3: CASKRGSGGQGNQEQFF

J: TRBJ2-3
size: many
length: 14
D: TRBD2
V: TRBV6-1
DNA: TGTGCCAGCAGCCGGGGGGTTAGCACAGATACGCAGTATTTT
CDR3: CASSRGVSTDTQYF

J: TRBJ1-2
size: many
length: 13
D: NA
V: TRBV30
DNA: TGTGCCTGGAGTGGGGCGGGTTTCTATGGCTACACCTTC
CDR3: CAWSGAGFYGYTF

J: TRBJ1-2
size: NA
length: 13
D: NA
V: TRBV19
DNA: TGTGCCAGTAGTATATTAGCAGGGTTTGGCTACACCTTC
CDR3: CASSILAGFGYTF

J: TRBJ2-7
size: NA
length: 14
D: TRBD1
V: TRBV12-3/TRBV12-4
DNA: TGTGCCAGCAGGGGAGGGACAGGGGCCCACGAGCAGTACTTC
CDR3: CASRGGTGAHEQYF

J: TRBJ1-1
size: medium-sized
length: 13
D: NA
V: TRBV6-1
DNA: TGTGCCAGCACCCATAAGCTAAACACTGAAGCTTTCTTT
CDR3: CASTHKLNTEAFF

J: TRBJ2-6
size: NA
length: 14
D: NA
V: TRBV3-1
DNA: TGTGCCAGCAGCCGTGGCTCTGGGGCCAACGTCCTGACTTTC
CDR3: CASSRGSGANVLTF

J: TRBJ2-1
size: medium-sized
length: 15
D: NA
V: TRBV12-3/TRBV12-4
DNA: TGTGCCAGCACCGGAGCGGGTCGCGCCTACAATGAGCAGTTCTTC
CDR3: CASTGAGRAYNEQFF

J: TRBJ2-5
size: NA
length: 16
D: TRBD2
V: TRBV6-2/TRBV6-3
DNA: TGTGCCAGCAGTTTCCTGCCTGCGGGAGGAAGGGAGACCCACTACTTC
CDR3: CASSFLPAGGRETHYF

J: TRBJ2-5
size: medium-sized
length: 12
D: NA
V: TRBV12-3/TRBV12-4
DNA: TGTGCCAGCTGTTGGGGGCAAGAGACCCAGTACTTC
CDR3: CASCWGQETQYF

J: TRBJ2-5
size: NA
length: 12
D: NA
V: TRBV20-1
DNA: TGCAGTAGTTCACAGGGAGGAGAGACCCAGTACTTC
CDR3: CSSSQGGETQYF

J: TRBJ1-6
size: medium-sized
length: 11
D: NA
V: TRBV27
DNA: TGTGCCAGCGGGGTTAATTCACCCCTCCACTTT
CDR3: CASGVNSPLHF

J: TRBJ1-5
size: NA
length: 13
D: NA
V: TRBV7-9
DNA: TGTGCCAGCAGGGACGGGGTCGACGGCCCCCAGCATTTT
CDR3: CASRDGVDGPQHF

J: TRBJ1-2
size: medium-sized
length: 13
D: NA
V: TRBV18
DNA: TGTGCCAGCTCACCCGATGCCAACTATGGCTACACCTTC
CDR3: CASSPDANYGYTF

J: TRBJ2-3
size: many
length: 15
D: TRBD2
V: TRBV6-2/TRBV6-3
DNA: TGTGCCAGCAGTTACGACGGGAGGTTTTCAGATACGCAGTATTTT
CDR3: CASSYDGRFSDTQYF

J: TRBJ2-2
size: few
length: 15
D: TRBD1
V: TRBV7-9
DNA: TGTGCCAGCAGGCCCGGGACAGCGAACACCGGGGAGCTGTTTTTT
CDR3: CASRPGTANTGELFF

J: TRBJ1-2
size: NA
length: 12
D: NA
V: TRBV19
DNA: TGTGCCAGTAAGAATCAGAACTATGGCTACACCTTC
CDR3: CASKNQNYGYTF

J: TRBJ2-1
size: NA
length: 14
D: NA
V: TRBV4-2
DNA: TGTGCCAGCAGCCTCACCGTGGGGCGCAATGAGCAGTTCTTC
CDR3: CASSLTVGRNEQFF

J: TRBJ2-2
size: medium-sized
length: 19
D: TRBD2
V: TRBV4-3
DNA: TGCGCCAGCAGCCAAGGGCCCCCTCCTCTAGCGGAAAACACCGGGGAGCTGTTTTTT
CDR3: CASSQGPPPLAENTGELFF

J: TRBJ2-2
size: NA
length: 15
D: TRBD2
V: TRBV28
DNA: TGTGCCAGCAGTCCACTAGCGGGAGTCACCGGGCAGCTGTCTTTT
CDR3: CASSPLAGVTGQLSF

J: TRBJ2-1
size: few
length: 14
D: NA
V: TRBV29-1
DNA: TGCAGCGCCCCCGGGGTAGCGGATTACAATGAGCAGTTCTTC
CDR3: CSAPGVADYNEQFF

J: TRBJ1-2
size: few
length: 13
D: NA
V: TRBV6-5
DNA: TGTGCCAGCAGTTACTCACGGGCCCATGGCTACACTTTC
CDR3: CASSYSRAHGYTF

J: TRBJ2-1
size: NA
length: 14
D: TRBD2
V: TRBV19
DNA: TGTGCCAGCAGCTTAGCGGGAAGTTCCCCAGGGCTGTTCTTC
CDR3: CASSLAGSSPGLFF

J: TRBJ2-3
size: many
length: 16
D: TRBD1
V: TRBV3-1
DNA: TGTGCCAGCAGCCAAAGGGGAGGACAGGGGACAGATACGCAGTATTTT
CDR3: CASSQRGGQGTDTQYF

J: TRBJ2-6
size: medium-sized
length: 16
D: NA
V: TRBV6-2/TRBV6-3
DNA: TGTGCCAGCAGTTACGTGAGGGGCGTTGGGGCCAACGTCCTGACTTTC
CDR3: CASSYVRGVGANVLTF

J: TRBJ2-7
size: medium-sized
length: 16
D: NA
V: TRBV28
DNA: TGTGCCAGCAGGCGACCCGACAGAGCCTTGGATTACGAGCAGTACTTC
CDR3: CASRRPDRALDYEQYF